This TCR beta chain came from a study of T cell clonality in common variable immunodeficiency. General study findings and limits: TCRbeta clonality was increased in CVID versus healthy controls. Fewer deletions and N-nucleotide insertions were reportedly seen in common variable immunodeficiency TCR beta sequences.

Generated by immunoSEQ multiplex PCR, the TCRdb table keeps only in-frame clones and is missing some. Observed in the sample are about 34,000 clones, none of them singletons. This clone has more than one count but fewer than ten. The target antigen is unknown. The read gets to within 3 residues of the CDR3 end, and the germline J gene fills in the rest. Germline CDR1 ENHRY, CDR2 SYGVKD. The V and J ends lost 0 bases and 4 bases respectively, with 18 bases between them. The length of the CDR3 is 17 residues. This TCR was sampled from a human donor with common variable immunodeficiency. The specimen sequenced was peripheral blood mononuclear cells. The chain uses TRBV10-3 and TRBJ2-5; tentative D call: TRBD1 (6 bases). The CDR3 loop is CAISESVKTGNRETQYF. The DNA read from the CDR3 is TGTGCCATCAGTGAGTCAGTGAAAACAGGGAATAGAGAGACC.